This T cell receptor (delta chain) is from a study of gamma-delta T cells after stem cell transplantation. This clone was found a few times. It is likely a read error: a sequence one base away is far more abundant. The sample has other DNA sequences that encode this CDR3 too. TCRdb called clones anew from the RT-PCR reads with CATT. The sample shows 1,700 or so delta-chain clones, almost 4.5% of them seen only once. With V trimmed by 0 bases and J by 2 bases, 14 bases remained unmatched. Germline V gene data show CDR1 as GEAIGNYY and CDR2 as EKD. The CDR3 covers 18 residues. The sequenced sample was gamma-delta T cells. This receptor was identified in a human donor. It is not recorded whose cells these are; they may come from a transplant donor. The chain couples TRDV2 to TRDJ1, with 7 bases that match TRDD3. Here the CDR3 DNA reads TGTGCCTGTGACACCGTAGACGTTGGGGGAACACATACCGATAAACTCATCTTT. It codes for CACDTVDVGGTHTDKLIF.